The present T cell receptor (beta chain) was sequenced within a study of a mutant IDH1 vaccine in newly diagnosed glioma. Study overall: Among treated patients, about 60% were male and roughly 38% female, and mean age was around 40 years. Patients were pretreated with radiotherapy, temozolomide, or both, mostly both. Broader study findings: Most patients, 85% to 95%, showed vaccine-induced immune responses.

Assay used: immunoSEQ multiplex PCR; TCRdb lists only in-frame clones, some missing. The data show about 92,000 clones, 80% to 90% seen once. Time point defined: baseline, week 1 (first vaccination visit). Treatment of the sample: pre-vaccination baseline after standard-of-care therapy. The CDR3 consists of 13 residues. Germline assignment: CDR1 ENHRY and CDR2 SYGVKD. V gave up 6 bases and J gave up 2 bases, with 10 bases separating them. On this clone: Its antigen is as yet unknown.

The chain couples TRBV10-3 to TRBJ1-2, with D possibly TRBD1 on 6 matching bases. The sample here was PBMCs, taken from a glioma patient treated with radiotherapy, temozolomide or both. This TCR came from a woman between 50 and 59 years old with glioma. Here the CDR3 reads CAISDDRNYGYTF. As DNA, the CDR3 is TGTGCCATCAGCGATGACAGGAACTATGGCTACACCTTC.